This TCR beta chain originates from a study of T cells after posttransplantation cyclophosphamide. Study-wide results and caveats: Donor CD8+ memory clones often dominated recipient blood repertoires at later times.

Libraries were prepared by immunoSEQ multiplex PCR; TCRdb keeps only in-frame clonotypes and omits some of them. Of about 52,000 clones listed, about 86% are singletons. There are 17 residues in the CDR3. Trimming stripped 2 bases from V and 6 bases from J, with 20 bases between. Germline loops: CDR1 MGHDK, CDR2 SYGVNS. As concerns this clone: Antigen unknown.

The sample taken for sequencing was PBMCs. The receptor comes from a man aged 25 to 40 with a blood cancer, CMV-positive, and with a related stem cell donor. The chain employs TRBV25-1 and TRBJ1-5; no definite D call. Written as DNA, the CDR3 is TGTGCCAGCAGTGAAAACCCGCAGGTGCGGGAACTTCAGCCCCAGCATTTT. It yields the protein CASSENPQVRELQPQHF.